In its sample, the clone carrying this T cell receptor (beta chain) was seen a few times. Four PCR rounds used nested alpha and beta constant region primers plus the SP2 primer. TCRdb reanalysed the UMI-ligation and nested PCR reads using MiXCR and keeps one entry per CDR3 protein. In the table there are 25,000 to 30,000 distinct CDR3 sequences, 5% to 5.5% of which are singletons. The data derive from a study of naive and memory T cell subsets. An oligonucleotide containing a UMI was ligated to the 3' end of TCR cDNA. The germline V gene has CDR1 MNHEY and CDR2 SVGAGI. V gave up 4 bases and J gave up 7 bases; unmatched junction bases: 5. The CDR3 extends over 14 amino acids.

The sequence was collected from an adult in good health. V is TRBV6-5 and J is TRBJ1-5; 9 bases match TRBD1. Sequencing was carried out using blood. CDR3 protein: CASSLDRGGQPQHF. CDR3 bases: TGTGCCAGCAGTTTGGACAGGGGTGGGCAGCCCCAGCATTTT.